Sequencing of this T cell receptor beta chain was carried out in a study of identical twins. General study points: Diverse VJ usage suggested most zero-insertion clonotypes were not invariant T cells. Out-of-frame alpha sequences that twins shared showed excess low generation probability.

To note about this clonotype: Its specificity is unknown.

The CDR3 is 15 residues long. The germline V gene has CDR1 SGHRS and CDR2 YFSETQ. Trimming cost V 0 bases and J 1 base, with 10 bases left between them. Template switching added a universal primer site, and cDNA bore unique molecular identifiers. TCRdb called the 5' RACE reads again in MiXCR, with one record for every CDR3 protein. Of about 550,000 distinct CDR3 sequences listed, 20% to 25% are singletons. The same data also contributed to another study, on yellow fever vaccine responses in identical twins.

The genes are TRBV5-1 and TRBJ1-1; D ambiguous. The sequenced sample consisted of CD4+ T cells sorted from blood. The sequence was obtained from a woman under 30 in good health. CDR3 DNA: TGCGCCAGCAGCTTGGCCGAGGGAGGGAACACTGAAGCTTTCTTT. Translated: CASSLAEGGNTEAFF.